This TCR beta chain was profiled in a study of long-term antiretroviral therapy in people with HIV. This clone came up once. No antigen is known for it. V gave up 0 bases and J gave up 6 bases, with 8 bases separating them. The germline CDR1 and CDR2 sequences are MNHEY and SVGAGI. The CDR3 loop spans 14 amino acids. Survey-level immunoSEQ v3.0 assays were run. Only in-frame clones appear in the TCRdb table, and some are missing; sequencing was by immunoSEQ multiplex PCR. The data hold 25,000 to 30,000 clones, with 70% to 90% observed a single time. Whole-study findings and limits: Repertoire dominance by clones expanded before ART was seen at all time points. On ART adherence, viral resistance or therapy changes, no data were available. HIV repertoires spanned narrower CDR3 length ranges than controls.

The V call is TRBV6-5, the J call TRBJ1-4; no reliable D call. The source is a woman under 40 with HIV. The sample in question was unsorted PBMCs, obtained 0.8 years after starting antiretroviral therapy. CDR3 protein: CASSYSIRDEKLFF. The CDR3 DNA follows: TGTGCCAGCAGTTACTCGATAAGGGATGAAAAACTGTTTTTT.